These T cell receptor beta chains were read from a single sample in a study of T cell responses to AZD1222 COVID-19 vaccine. Profiled with immunoSEQ multiplex PCR; TCRdb holds only in-frame clones, not every one. The sample yields around 90,000 clones, under 95% seen once. The source material was peripheral blood, sampled on day 0 of MenACWY control vaccination. Receptors were obtained from an adult in good health. Each CDR3 is given with its conserved first and last residue. The order of the fields is V gene, D gene, J gene, clone size, CDR3 DNA, CDR3 protein. A D gene is named only where the DNA matches it firmly. Only some rows state a clone size, as once, few, many or a class for expanded clones.

TRBV9	-	TRBJ2-3	-	TGTGCCAGCAGCGTAGTAGCTAACACAGATACGCAGTATTTT	CASSVVANTDTQYF
TRBV11-3	TRBD1	TRBJ2-3	-	TGTGCCAGCAGCTTCCTGGGACAGGGAGCAGATACGCAGTATTTT	CASSFLGQGADTQYF
TRBV6-6	TRBD1	TRBJ1-2	few	TGTGCCAGCATCCAAAATACAGGGGGCAACTATGGCTACACCTTC	CASIQNTGGNYGYTF
TRBV6-4	TRBD2	TRBJ2-1	-	TGTGCCAGCAGTGTAGCGGGGGGGCCATACAATGAGCAGTTCTTC	CASSVAGGPYNEQFF
TRBV29-1	-	TRBJ2-3	few	TGCAGCGTTGAGGGTGGCGGGACCCTAAATACGCAGTATTTT	CSVEGGGTLNTQYF
TRBV10-3	-	TRBJ1-6	-	TGTGCCATCAGTGAGTCGATCAAGTCAGGCTCACCCCTCCACTTT	CAISESIKSGSPLHF
TRBV10-3	-	TRBJ1-2	-	TGTGCCTCCGGGCCCCGGGACTATGGCTACACCTTC	CASGPRDYGYTF
TRBV9	-	TRBJ2-1	-	TGTGCCAGCAGCGTAACCTGGGGGGACGATGAGCAGTTCTTC	CASSVTWGDDEQFF
TRBV12-3/TRBV12-4	-	TRBJ1-6	-	TGTGCCAGCAGATCGAGGGGGGTAGCCCTCCACTTT	CASRSRGVALHF
TRBV11-1	-	TRBJ1-1	once	TGTGCCAGCAGCTTGGGACGGGAGAACACTGAAGCTTTCTTT	CASSLGRENTEAFF
TRBV7-3	TRBD2	TRBJ2-3	-	TGTGCCAGCAGCCCCGGACTAGCGGGAGGCCCCCCACTTGATACGCAGTATTTT	CASSPGLAGGPPLDTQYF
TRBV18	TRBD1	TRBJ2-7	-	TGTGCCAGCTCACGCGGCGGAGGGGGACAGGGGGATTCCTACGAGCAGTACTTC	CASSRGGGGQGDSYEQYF
TRBV19	-	TRBJ2-5	-	TGTGCCAGTAGTCCTTATCAGGACCGAAAGAGACCCCAGTACTTC	CASSPYQDRKRPQYF
TRBV18	-	TRBJ1-6	-	TGTGCCAGCTCTCCTGAGGTCGGACAGTCATATAATTCACCCCTCCACTTT	CASSPEVGQSYNSPLHF
TRBV7-9	-	TRBJ1-1	-	TGTGCCAGCAGCTTAGCGTCCCTTAACACTGAAGCTTTCTTT	CASSLASLNTEAFF